The clone carrying this T cell receptor (beta chain) has a handful of counts. The sample comes from a study of identical twins. Using its own MiXCR run on the 5' RACE reads, TCRdb lists one record per CDR3 protein. Altogether roughly 1.6 million distinct CDR3 sequences are present, about 31% being singletons, with the ten largest covering under 0.35%. CDR3 size: 15 residues. V lost 1 base, J lost 5 bases, and 12 bases lay in between. Germline lookup yields CDR1 SGHDT and CDR2 YYEEEE. This TCR was sampled from a newborn girl in good health. The rearrangement joins TRBV5-6 to TRBJ1-4; D perhaps matches TRBD1 (6 bases). Sequenced input: cord blood. This CDR3 is CASSLFRTANEKLFF. CDR3 bases: TGTGCCAGCAGCTTGTTCCGGACAGCCAATGAAAAACTGTTTTTT.